Sequencing of this T cell receptor beta chain was carried out in a study of PD-1 blockade in classical Hodgkin lymphoma. Study as a whole: Nivolumab was given intravenously to patients at 3 mg/kg every 2 weeks. Study outcomes and limitations: Newly diagnosed patients were said to have less baseline TCR diversity than healthy donors did. Whoever responded completely had baseline diversity much like that seen in newly diagnosed patients.

As regards this clone: Its target is not known. Distinct nucleotide sequences in the sample also encode this CDR3.

This table comes from immunoSEQ multiplex PCR, and its TCRdb copy is limited to in-frame clones, with some not included. The sample lists around 58,000 clones, more than 90% occurring once. All patients experienced relapse after autologous stem cell transplantation, and brentuximab vedotin exposure was variable. The CDR3 contains 11 residues. V was trimmed by 2 bases and J by 8 bases, leaving 4 bases between them. From germline, CDR1 is MNHEY and CDR2 SMNVEV (reference sequence). This clonotype was obtained from a human donor with classical Hodgkin lymphoma. This rearrangement joins TRBV27 to TRBJ2-1, with D unresolved. Sequences were derived from peripheral blood mononuclear cells (PBMCs), sampled at baseline. In DNA, the CDR3 is TGTGCCAGCAGTTTAGGTTATGAGCAGTTCTTC. Translating gives CASSLGYEQFF.